This T cell receptor (beta chain) was found in a study of STAT3 mutations in large granular lymphocyte leukemia. Study conclusions and caveats: In T-cell large granular lymphocyte leukemia, about half of patients showed multiple immunodominant subclonotypes.

V shed 0 bases and J shed 6 bases, with 27 bases lying between them. CDR3 length: 21 amino acids. Details on this clone: Its antigen is unidentified.

TCRbeta libraries averaged roughly 40,000 productive templates per sample. Produced via immunoSEQ multiplex PCR; TCRdb's table is partial and in-frame only. The profile covers roughly 9,300 clones, with more than 75% appearing a single time and roughly 84% taken by the ten largest. Sequenced material: peripheral blood mononuclear cells. The clonotype comes from a man older than 75 with T-cell large granular lymphocyte leukemia. Some clones in this sample may be carry-over from other donors' samples. The genes are TRBV23-1 and TRBJ1-6; possibly TRBD1 for D (6 bases). TRBV23-1 is sorted into the ORF group, with uncertain function. CDR3 in DNA: TGCGCCAGCAGTCAATCGATGGGGCAGGGGAGAATCCTGGAGGGTAATTCACCCCTCCACTTT. This gives the protein CASSQSMGQGRILEGNSPLHF.